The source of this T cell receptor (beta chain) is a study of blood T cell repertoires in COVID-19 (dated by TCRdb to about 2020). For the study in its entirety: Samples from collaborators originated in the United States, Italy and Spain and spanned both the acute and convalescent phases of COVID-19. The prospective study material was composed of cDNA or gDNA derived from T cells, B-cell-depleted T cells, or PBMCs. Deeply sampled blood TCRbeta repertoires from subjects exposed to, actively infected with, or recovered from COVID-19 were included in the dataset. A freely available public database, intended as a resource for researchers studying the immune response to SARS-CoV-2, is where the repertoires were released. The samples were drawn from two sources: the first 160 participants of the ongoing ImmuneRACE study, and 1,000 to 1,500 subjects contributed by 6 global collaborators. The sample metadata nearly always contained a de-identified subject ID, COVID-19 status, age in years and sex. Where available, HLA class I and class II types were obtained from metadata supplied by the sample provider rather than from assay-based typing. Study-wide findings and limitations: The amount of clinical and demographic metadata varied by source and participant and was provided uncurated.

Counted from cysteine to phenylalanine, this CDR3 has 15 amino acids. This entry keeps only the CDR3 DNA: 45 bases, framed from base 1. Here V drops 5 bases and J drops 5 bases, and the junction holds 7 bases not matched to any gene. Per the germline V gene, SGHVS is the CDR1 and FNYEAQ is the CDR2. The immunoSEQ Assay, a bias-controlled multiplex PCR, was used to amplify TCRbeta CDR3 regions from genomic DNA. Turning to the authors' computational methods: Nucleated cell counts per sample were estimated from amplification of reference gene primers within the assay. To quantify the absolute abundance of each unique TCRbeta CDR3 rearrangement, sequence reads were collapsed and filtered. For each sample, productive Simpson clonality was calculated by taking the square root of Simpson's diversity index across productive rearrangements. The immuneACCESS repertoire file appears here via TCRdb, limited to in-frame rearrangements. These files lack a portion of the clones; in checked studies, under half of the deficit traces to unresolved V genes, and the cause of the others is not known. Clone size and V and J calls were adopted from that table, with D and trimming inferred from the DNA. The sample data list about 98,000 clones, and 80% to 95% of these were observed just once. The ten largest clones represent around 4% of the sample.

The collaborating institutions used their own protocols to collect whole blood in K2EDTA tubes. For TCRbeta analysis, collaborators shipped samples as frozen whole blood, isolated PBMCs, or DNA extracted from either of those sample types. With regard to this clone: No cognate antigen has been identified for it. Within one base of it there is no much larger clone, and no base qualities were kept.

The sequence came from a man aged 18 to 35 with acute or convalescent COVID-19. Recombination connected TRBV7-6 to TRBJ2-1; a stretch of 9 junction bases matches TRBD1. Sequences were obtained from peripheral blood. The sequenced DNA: TGTGCCAGCAGCCCAGGGACAGGGCAAAACAATGAGCAGTTCTTC. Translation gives CASSPGTGQNNEQFF. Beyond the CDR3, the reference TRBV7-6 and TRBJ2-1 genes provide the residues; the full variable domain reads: GAGVSQSPRYKVTKRGQDVALRCDPISGHVSLYWYRQALGQGPEFLTYFNYEAQQDKSGLPNDRFSAERPEGSISTLTIQRTEQRDSAMYRCASSPGTGQNNEQFFGPGTRLTVL.